The source of this T cell receptor beta chain is a study of T cell repertoires in cytomegalovirus infection. A word on this clonotype: No antigen is known for it.

The V gene's germline CDR1 is SGHVS and CDR2 FNYEAQ. The CDR3 has 13 amino acids. V gave up 5 bases and J gave up 1 base, with 8 bases separating them. MiXCR, run by TCRdb on the reads, gives a single entry per CDR3 protein. This sample carries approximately 140,000 distinct CDR3 sequences, 24% of them seen once, and the ten largest clones take roughly 35%. The sample consisted of PBMCs, sequenced either directly or after in vitro stimulation (not recorded which). The chain combines TRBV7-6 with TRBJ1-1; D gene unclear. This clonotype originated in a human donor in good health (CMV status not recorded). Some clones in this sample may be carry-over from other donors' samples. The CDR3: CASSQQRNTEAFF. The CDR3 DNA is TGTGCCAGCAGCCAACAGAGGAACACTGAAGCTTTCTTT.